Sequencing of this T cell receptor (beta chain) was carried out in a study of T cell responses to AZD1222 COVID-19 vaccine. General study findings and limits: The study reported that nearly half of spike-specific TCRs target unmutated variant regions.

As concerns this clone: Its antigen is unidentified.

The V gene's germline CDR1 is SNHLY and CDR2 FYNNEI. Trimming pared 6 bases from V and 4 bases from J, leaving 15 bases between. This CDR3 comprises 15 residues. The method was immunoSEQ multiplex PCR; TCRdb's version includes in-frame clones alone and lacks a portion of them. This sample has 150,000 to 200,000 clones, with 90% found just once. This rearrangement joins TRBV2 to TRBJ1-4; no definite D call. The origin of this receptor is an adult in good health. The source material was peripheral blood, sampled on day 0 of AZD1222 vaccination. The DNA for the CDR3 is TGTGCCAGCAGGTCTACACGTTTAGGTAATGAAAAACTGTTTTTT. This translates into CASRSTRLGNEKLFF.